This T cell receptor beta chain was retrieved from a study of T cells expressing NK-cell markers. Comment on this clonotype: Its antigen is unidentified.

Study outcomes and limitations: Several donors likewise had their CD3+CD56-NKG2C+ fraction led by these clonotypes. Dominant NKG2C+ clonotypes accounted for about 1.0-8% of CD8+ T cells in several donors.

Researchers built TCR beta cDNA using 5'RACE template switching with UMIs. Using the 5' RACE reads, TCRdb records one entry per CDR3 protein without DNA. Its listing shows fewer than 400,000 distinct CDR3 sequences. The CDR3 spans 14 residues. Germline V gives CDR1 MNHEY, CDR2 SVGAGI. The sample consisted of blood T cells: a sorted CD56 or NKG2C T cell subset, CD4+ or CD8+ T cells, or bulk PBMC T cells (not recorded which). The sequence derives from a woman aged 45-59 years in good health. The chain employs TRBV6-5 and TRBJ1-6. The CDR3 loop reads CASSYGLNNSPLHF.